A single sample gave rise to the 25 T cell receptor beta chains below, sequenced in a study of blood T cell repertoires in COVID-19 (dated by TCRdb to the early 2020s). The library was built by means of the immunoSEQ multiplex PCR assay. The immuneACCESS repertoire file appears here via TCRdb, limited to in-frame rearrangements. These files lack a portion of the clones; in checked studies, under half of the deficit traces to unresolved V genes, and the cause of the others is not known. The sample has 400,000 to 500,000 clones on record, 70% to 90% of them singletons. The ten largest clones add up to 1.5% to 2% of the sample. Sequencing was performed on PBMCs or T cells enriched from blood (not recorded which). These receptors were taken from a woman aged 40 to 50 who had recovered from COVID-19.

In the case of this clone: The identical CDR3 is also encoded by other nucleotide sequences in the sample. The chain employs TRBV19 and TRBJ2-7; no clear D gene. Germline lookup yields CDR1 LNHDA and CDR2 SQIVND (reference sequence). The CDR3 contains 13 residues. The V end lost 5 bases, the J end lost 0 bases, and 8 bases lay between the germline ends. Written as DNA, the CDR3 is TGTGCCAGTAGTCCCACATCCTCCTACGAGCAGTACTTC. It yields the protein CASSPTSSYEQYF. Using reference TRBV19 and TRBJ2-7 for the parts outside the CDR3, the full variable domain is DGGITQSPKYLFRKEGQNVTLSCEQNLNHDAMYWYRQDPGQGLRLIYYSQIVNDFQKGDIAEGYSVSREKKESFPLTVTSAQKNPTAFYLCASSPTSSYEQYFGPGTRLTVT.

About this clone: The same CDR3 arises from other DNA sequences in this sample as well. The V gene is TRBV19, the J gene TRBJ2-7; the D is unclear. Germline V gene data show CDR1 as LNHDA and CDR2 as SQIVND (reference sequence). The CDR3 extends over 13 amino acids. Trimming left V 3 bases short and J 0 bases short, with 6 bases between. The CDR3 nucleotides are TGTGCCAGTAGTATTACTCCCTCCTACGAGCAGTACTTC. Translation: CASSITPSYEQYF.

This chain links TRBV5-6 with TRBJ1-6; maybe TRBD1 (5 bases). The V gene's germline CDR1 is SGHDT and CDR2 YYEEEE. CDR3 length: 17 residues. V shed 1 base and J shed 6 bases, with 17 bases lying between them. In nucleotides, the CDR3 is TGTGCCAGCAGCTTGTCTAACCAAGACAGAACTAATTCACCCCTCCACTTT. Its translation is CASSLSNQDRTNSPLHF.

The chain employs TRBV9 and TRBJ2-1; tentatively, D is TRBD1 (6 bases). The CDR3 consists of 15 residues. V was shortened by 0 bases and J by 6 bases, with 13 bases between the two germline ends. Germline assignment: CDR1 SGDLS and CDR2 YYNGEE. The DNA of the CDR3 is TGTGCCAGCAGCGTAGGCGGGCAGGGGTTCAATGAGCAGTTCTTC. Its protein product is CASSVGGQGFNEQFF.

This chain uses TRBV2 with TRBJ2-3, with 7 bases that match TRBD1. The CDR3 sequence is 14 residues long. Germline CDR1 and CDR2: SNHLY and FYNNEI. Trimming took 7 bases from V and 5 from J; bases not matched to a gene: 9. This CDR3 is CASTKGGRVDTQYF. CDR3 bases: TGTGCCAGCACTAAAGGGGGCCGTGTAGATACGCAGTATTTT.

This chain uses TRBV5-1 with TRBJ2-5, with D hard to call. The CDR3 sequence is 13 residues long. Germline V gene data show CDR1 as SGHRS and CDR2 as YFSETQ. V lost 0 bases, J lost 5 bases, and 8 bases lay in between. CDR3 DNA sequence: TGCGCCAGCAGCTTGGATCAGATTGAGACCCAGTACTTC. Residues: CASSLDQIETQYF. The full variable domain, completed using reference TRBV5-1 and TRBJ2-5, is KAGVTQTPRYLIKTRGQQVTLSCSPISGHRSVSWYQQTPGQGLQFLFEYFSETQRNKGNFPGRFSGRQFSNSRSEMNVSTLELGDSALYLCASSLDQIETQYFGPGTRLLVL.

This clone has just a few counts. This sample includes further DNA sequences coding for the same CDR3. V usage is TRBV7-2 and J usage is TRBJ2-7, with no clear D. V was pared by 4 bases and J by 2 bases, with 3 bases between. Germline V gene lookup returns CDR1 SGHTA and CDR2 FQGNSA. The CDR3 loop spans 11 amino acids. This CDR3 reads CASSSTYEQYF. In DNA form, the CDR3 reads TGTGCCAGCAGCTCAACCTACGAGCAGTACTTC.

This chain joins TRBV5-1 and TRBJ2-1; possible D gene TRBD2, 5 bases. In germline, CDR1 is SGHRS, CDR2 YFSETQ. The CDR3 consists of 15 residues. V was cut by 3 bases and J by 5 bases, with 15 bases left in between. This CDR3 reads CASSSLQSGNNEQFF. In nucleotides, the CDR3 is TGCGCCAGCAGCTCGCTCCAAAGCGGTAACAATGAGCAGTTCTTC.

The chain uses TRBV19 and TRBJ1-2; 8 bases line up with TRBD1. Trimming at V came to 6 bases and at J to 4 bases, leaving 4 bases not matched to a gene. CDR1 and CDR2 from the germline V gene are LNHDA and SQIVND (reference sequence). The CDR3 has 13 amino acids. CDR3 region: CASSATGGYGYTF. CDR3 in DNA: TGTGCCAGTAGCGCTACAGGGGGCTATGGCTACACCTTC.

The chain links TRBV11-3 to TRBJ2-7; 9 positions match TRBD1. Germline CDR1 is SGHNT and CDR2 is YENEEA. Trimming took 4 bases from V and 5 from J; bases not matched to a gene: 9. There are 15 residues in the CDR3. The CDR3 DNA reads TGTGCCAGCAGCTCCGACAGGGGGTCCCCCCACGAGCAGTACTTC. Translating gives CASSSDRGSPHEQYF.

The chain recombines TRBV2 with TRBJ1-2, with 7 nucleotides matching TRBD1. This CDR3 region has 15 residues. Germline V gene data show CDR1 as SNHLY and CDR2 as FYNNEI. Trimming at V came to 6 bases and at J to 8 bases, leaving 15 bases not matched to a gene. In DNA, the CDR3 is TGTGCCAGCAGATTTGCCGGGACAGCACCTGCCGGCTACACCTTC. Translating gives CASRFAGTAPAGYTF.

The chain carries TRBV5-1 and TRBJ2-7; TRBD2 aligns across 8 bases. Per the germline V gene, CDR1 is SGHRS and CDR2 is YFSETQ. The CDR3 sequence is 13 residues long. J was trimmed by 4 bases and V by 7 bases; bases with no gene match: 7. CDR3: CASREGTSYEQYF. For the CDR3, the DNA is TGCGCCAGCCGGGAGGGTACCTCGTACGAGCAGTACTTC.

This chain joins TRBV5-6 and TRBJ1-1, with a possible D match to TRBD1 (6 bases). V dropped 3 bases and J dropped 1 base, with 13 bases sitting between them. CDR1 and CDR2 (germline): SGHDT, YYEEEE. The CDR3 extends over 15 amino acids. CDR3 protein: CASSSSGQWNTEAFF. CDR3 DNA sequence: TGTGCCAGCAGCTCCTCTGGACAGTGGAACACTGAAGCTTTCTTT.

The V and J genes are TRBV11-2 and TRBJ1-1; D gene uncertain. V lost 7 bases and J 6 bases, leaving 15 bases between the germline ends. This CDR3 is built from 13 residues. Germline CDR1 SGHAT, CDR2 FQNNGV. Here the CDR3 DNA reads TGTGCCAGCATCCGCGCCACGGGGTCTGAAGCTTTCTTT. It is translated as CASIRATGSEAFF.

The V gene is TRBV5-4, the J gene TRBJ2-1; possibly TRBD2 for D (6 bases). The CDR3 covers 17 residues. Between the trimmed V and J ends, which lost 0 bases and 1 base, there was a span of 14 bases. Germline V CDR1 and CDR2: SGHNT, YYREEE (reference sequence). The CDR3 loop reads CASSLVPSGVSYNEQFF. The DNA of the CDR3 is TGTGCCAGCAGCTTGGTACCTTCGGGGGTTTCCTACAATGAGCAGTTCTTC.

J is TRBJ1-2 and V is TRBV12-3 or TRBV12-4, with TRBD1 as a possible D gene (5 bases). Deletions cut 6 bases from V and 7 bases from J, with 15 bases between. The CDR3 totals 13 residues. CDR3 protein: CASRPTGGSGYTF. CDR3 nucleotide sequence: TGTGCCAGCAGGCCAACGGGGGGGAGTGGCTACACCTTC.

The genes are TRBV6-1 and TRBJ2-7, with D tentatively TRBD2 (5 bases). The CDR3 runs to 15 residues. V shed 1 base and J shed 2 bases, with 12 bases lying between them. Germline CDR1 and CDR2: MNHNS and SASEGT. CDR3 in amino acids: CASSEEYGGAYEQYF. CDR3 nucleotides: TGTGCCAGCAGTGAAGAGTATGGAGGCGCCTACGAGCAGTACTTC.

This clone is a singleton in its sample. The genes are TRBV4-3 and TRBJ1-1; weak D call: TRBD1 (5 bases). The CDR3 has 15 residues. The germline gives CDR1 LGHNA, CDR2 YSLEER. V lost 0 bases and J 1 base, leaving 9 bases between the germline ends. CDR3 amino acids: CASSQDRAWNTEAFF. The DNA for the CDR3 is TGCGCCAGCAGCCAAGACAGGGCCTGGAACACTGAAGCTTTCTTT.

Written as DNA, the CDR3 is TGTGCCAGCAGCATTCATGGACAGGCAACCTACGAGCAGTACTTC. Encoded protein: CASSIHGQATYEQYF. This rearrangement joins TRBV6-5 to TRBJ2-7; TRBD1 aligns across 7 bases. From germline, CDR1 is MNHEY and CDR2 SVGAGI. V shed 6 bases, J shed 2 bases, and the junction held 10 bases outside the gene matches. This CDR3 has 15 residues.

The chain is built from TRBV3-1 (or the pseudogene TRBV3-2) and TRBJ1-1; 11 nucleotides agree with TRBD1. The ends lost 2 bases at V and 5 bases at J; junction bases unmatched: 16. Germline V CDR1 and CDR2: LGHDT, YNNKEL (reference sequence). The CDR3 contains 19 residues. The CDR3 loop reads CASSQRDRGIHGPRTEAFF. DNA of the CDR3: TGTGCCAGCAGCCAAAGGGACAGGGGGATTCATGGGCCGAGGACTGAAGCTTTCTTT.

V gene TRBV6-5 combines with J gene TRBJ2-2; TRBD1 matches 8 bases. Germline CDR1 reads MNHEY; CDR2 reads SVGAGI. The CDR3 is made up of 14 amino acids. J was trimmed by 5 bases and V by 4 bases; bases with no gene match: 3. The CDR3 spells CASSLQGVTGELFF. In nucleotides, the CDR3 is TGTGCCAGCAGTTTACAGGGGGTGACCGGGGAGCTGTTTTTT.

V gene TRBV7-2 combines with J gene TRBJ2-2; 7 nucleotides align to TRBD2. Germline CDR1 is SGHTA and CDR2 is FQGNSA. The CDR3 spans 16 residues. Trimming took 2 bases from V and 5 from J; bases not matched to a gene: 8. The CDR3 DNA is TGTGCCAGCAGCTTAACATCTAGCGGTGGGACCGGGGAGCTGTTTTTT. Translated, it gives CASSLTSSGGTGELFF.

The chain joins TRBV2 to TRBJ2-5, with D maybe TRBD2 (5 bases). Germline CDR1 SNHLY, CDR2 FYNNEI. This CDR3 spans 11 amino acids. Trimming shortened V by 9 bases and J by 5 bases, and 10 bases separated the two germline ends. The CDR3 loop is CASLRGETQYF. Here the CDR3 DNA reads TGTGCCAGTTTGAGAGGGGAGACCCAGTACTTC.

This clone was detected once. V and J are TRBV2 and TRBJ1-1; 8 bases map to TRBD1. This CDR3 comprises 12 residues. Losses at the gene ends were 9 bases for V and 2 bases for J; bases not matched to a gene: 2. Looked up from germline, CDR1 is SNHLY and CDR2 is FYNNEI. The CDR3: CARSGGNTEAFF. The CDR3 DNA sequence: TGTGCCAGGTCAGGGGGCAACACTGAAGCTTTCTTT.

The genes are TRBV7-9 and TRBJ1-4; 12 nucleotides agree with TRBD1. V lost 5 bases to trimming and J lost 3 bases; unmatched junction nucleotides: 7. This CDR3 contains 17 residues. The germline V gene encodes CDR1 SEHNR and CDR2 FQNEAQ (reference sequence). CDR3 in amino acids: CASSPGQGAPANEKLFF. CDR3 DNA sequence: TGTGCCAGCAGCCCGGGACAGGGGGCGCCGGCTAATGAAAAACTGTTTTTT.